The 24 T cell receptor beta chains given below trace back to one sample, sequenced in a study of blood T cell repertoires in COVID-19. Assay: immunoSEQ multiplex PCR; the TCRdb copy retains only in-frame clones and omits some. In the table there are almost 250,000 clones, roughly 86% of which are singletons. The material sequenced was peripheral blood. Source of these receptors: a woman aged 55-70 years who had recovered from COVID-19.

This rearrangement joins TRBV21-1 to TRBJ2-2; the table's D gene call, TRBD1, was not cross checked with the DNA. TRBV21-1 is an annotated pseudogene. The CDR3 loop spans 16 amino acids. The CDR3: CASSKFWRQGIGELFF. CDR3 DNA sequence: TGTGCCAGCAGCAAATTTTGGAGGCAGGGGATCGGGGAGCTGTTTTTT.

The rearrangement uses TRBV6-5 and TRBJ2-2; D not resolved. CDR3 length: 14 residues. V lost 4 bases, J lost 0 bases, and 6 bases lay in between. Germline assignment: CDR1 MNHEY and CDR2 SVGAGI. Written as DNA, the CDR3 is TGTGCCAGCAGTTTCTCCGCGAACACCGGGGAGCTGTTTTTT. This sequence encodes CASSFSANTGELFF.

V gene TRBV6-5 combines with J gene TRBJ1-2; 8 bases align to TRBD1. The V gene end was trimmed by 7 bases and the J gene end by 8 bases; junction bases not matched to a gene: 9. Per germline, CDR1 MNHEY and CDR2 SVGAGI. The CDR3 covers 13 residues. CDR3 sequence: CASTTGTGRGYTF. The CDR3 DNA reads as TGTGCCAGCACCACCGGGACAGGAAGAGGCTACACCTTC.

The rearrangement uses TRBV7-9 and TRBJ1-6; weak D call: TRBD1 (6 bases). V was clipped by 2 bases and J by 5 bases, with 10 bases between them. The germline CDR1 and CDR2 sequences are SEHNR and FQNEAQ (reference sequence). This CDR3 spans 15 amino acids. CDR3 sequence reads: CASSLLPGDNSPLHF. For the CDR3, the DNA is TGTGCCAGCAGCTTACTCCCAGGGGATAATTCACCCCTCCACTTT.

The chain couples TRBV3-1 (or the pseudogene TRBV3-2) to TRBJ1-6, with D perhaps TRBD1 (6 bases). V was clipped by 5 bases and J by 9 bases, with 8 bases between them. The CDR3 sequence is 12 residues long. Germline V gives CDR1 LGHDT, CDR2 YNNKEL (reference sequence). CDR3 sequence reads: CASSKDSSPLHF. The CDR3 coding sequence is TGTGCCAGCAGCAAGGACAGTTCACCCCTCCACTTT.

Here the CDR3 reads CASSLLGTGVTDTQYF. The CDR3 region has the DNA TGTGCCAGCAGCTTGTTAGGGACAGGGGTGACAGATACGCAGTATTTT. The rearrangement uses TRBV7-2 and TRBJ2-3; 10 bases are a match to TRBD1. Germline CDR1 is SGHTA and CDR2 is FQGNSA. The junction had 6 bases not matched to a gene; V was cut back by 3 bases and J by 3 bases. This CDR3 comprises 16 residues.

The J gene is TRBJ2-7, the V gene TRBV4-3, with 9 bases aligning to TRBD1. The CDR3 extends over 16 amino acids. Per germline, CDR1 LGHNA and CDR2 YSLEER. Trimming cost V 0 bases and J 2 bases; bases outside gene matches: 5. The DNA of the CDR3 is TGCGCCAGCAGCCAAGATATACAGGGGGCAGCCTACGAGCAGTACTTC. Translated, it gives CASSQDIQGAAYEQYF.

The V call is TRBV7-3, the J call TRBJ2-1; 15 bases map to TRBD2. This CDR3 has 19 residues. CDR1 SGHTA and CDR2 FQGTGA come from the germline V gene. The junction had 8 bases not matched to a gene; V was cut back by 5 bases and J by 0 bases. Here the CDR3 reads CASSLGTSGGTSSYNEQFF. The DNA of the CDR3 is TGTGCCAGCAGCCTCGGGACTAGCGGGGGGACGAGCTCCTACAATGAGCAGTTCTTC.

This chain uses TRBV6-4 with TRBJ2-2; no firm D call. From germline, CDR1 is MRHNA and CDR2 SNTAGT. CDR3 length: 15 amino acids. With 2 bases removed from V and 2 bases from J, the gap between germline ends came to 9 bases. For the CDR3, the DNA is TGTGCCAGCAGTGACGGCAGCGATAACACCGGGGAGCTGTTTTTT. This gives the protein CASSDGSDNTGELFF.

V and J are TRBV19 and TRBJ2-2, with a possible D match to TRBD1 (6 bases). This CDR3 comprises 13 residues. V was trimmed by 11 bases and J by 4 bases, leaving 14 bases between them. Germline assignment: CDR1 LNHDA and CDR2 SQIVND (reference sequence). The CDR3 DNA sequence: TGTGCCTCTGAGGGGGTCGGCACCGGGGAGCTGTTTTTT. Protein: CASEGVGTGELFF.

The rearrangement joins TRBV6-6 to TRBJ1-3; 7 nucleotides line up with TRBD1. This CDR3 spans 14 amino acids. CDR1 and CDR2 from the germline V gene are MNHNY and SVGAGI (reference sequence). V lost 5 bases to trimming and J lost 2 bases; unmatched junction nucleotides: 3. The CDR3 nucleotides read TGTGCCAGCAGTCGACAGGGTGCTGGAAACACCATATATTTT. Encoded protein: CASSRQGAGNTIYF.

CDR3 DNA sequence: TGTGCCAGCAGCGTCCAACCGGGGAGCACAGATACGCAGTATTTT. Translated, it gives CASSVQPGSTDTQYF. J is TRBJ2-3 and V is TRBV9; possibly TRBD2 for D (5 bases). CDR1 and CDR2 (germline): SGDLS, YYNGEE. Trimming shortened V by 2 bases and J by 0 bases, and 10 bases separated the two germline ends. This CDR3 has 15 residues.

The V and J genes are TRBV11-2 and TRBJ2-7; tentative D call: TRBD2 (5 bases). Germline V gene sequence: CDR1 SGHAT, CDR2 FQNNGV. The CDR3 length is 13 residues. Trimming removed 5 bases from V and 4 bases from J, with 12 bases in between. The CDR3 nucleotides read TGTGCCAGCAGCCCCTTGAGGGTGTACGAGCAGTACTTC. This encodes CASSPLRVYEQYF. Drawing the rest from reference TRBV11-2 and TRBJ2-7, the complete variable domain is EAGVAQSPRYKIIEKRQSVAFWCNPISGHATLYWYQQILGQGPKLLIQFQNNGVVDDSQLPKDRFSAERLKGVDSTLKIQPAKLEDSAVYLCASSPLRVYEQYFGPGTRLTVT.

The rearrangement uses TRBV5-5 and TRBJ2-7; 12 nucleotides align to TRBD2. The CDR3 runs to 15 residues. The V gene's germline CDR1 is SGHKS and CDR2 YYEKEE (reference sequence). Trimming at V came to 5 bases and at J to 3 bases, leaving 6 bases not matched to a gene. CDR3 sequence (DNA): TGTGCCAGCAGTCAAGGACTAGCGGGGAGCTACGAGCAGTACTTC. Its translation: CASSQGLAGSYEQYF.

The chain joins TRBV12-3 or TRBV12-4 to TRBJ1-2; perhaps TRBD1 as D (6 bases). This CDR3 has 12 residues. The V end was cut by 6 bases, the J end by 7 bases, with 12 bases between. The CDR3 loop reads CASSRRGGGYTF. The DNA for the CDR3 is TGTGCCAGCAGCCGGCGAGGGGGTGGCTACACCTTC.

This clone was seen a few times. The chain uses TRBV28 and TRBJ1-6; 8 positions match TRBD1. V was pared by 3 bases and J by 9 bases, with 10 bases of the junction left unmatched. CDR3 length: 16 amino acids. Germline lookup yields CDR1 MDHEN and CDR2 SYDVKM. CDR3 loop: CASSLIQGEVSSPLHF. CDR3 nucleotide sequence: TGTGCCAGCAGTTTGATACAGGGGGAAGTAAGTTCACCCCTCCACTTT.

This clone was observed once. This sequence joins TRBV7-2 and TRBJ2-2; D gene unclear. The germline V gene encodes CDR1 SGHTA and CDR2 FQGNSA. Trimming removed 5 bases from V and 6 bases from J, with 10 bases in between. The CDR3 has 13 amino acids. The CDR3 bases are TGTGCCAGCAGCCCCTCCCTCCCCGGGGAGCTGTTTTTT. Amino acid sequence: CASSPSLPGELFF.

As to this clone: The sample contains more than one DNA sequence encoding this CDR3. The chain joins TRBV5-1 to TRBJ1-1; 9 positions agree with TRBD1. The CDR3 extends over 14 amino acids. Germline loops: CDR1 SGHRS, CDR2 YFSETQ. J gave up 4 bases and V 0 bases, and 1 base lay outside the gene matches. This CDR3 reads CASSLDRGLTEAFF. The CDR3 DNA reads TGCGCCAGCAGCTTGGACAGGGGGCTCACTGAAGCTTTCTTT.

This rearrangement joins TRBV11-2 to TRBJ1-3; D is unresolved. The germline CDR1 and CDR2 sequences are SGHAT and FQNNGV. Trimming removed 3 bases from V and 0 bases from J, with 9 bases in between. CDR3 length: 15 amino acids. CDR3 DNA: TGTGCCAGCAGCTTTCAGGATGACTCTGGAAACACCATATATTTT. Its translation is CASSFQDDSGNTIYF.

V is TRBV14 and J is TRBJ2-1; 10 nucleotides agree with TRBD2. The V gene's germline CDR1 is SGHDN and CDR2 FVKESK. With 3 bases clipped from V and 4 bases from J, the junction kept 6 bases outside the gene matches. This CDR3 contains 16 residues. The CDR3 region is CASSHFSGGTYNEQFF. The CDR3 DNA reads TGTGCCAGCAGCCACTTTAGCGGGGGGACTTACAATGAGCAGTTCTTC.

CDR3 DNA: TGTGCCAGCACTGGGACAGCCGGGGAGCTGTTTTTT. Its protein product is CASTGTAGELFF. The chain carries TRBV6-1 and TRBJ2-2; TRBD1 matches 7 bases. The CDR3 loop spans 12 amino acids. Germline V gene sequence: CDR1 MNHNS, CDR2 SASEGT. V shed 7 bases and J 6 bases; nucleotides not matched to a gene: 2.

The rearrangement uses TRBV9 and TRBJ2-2; possibly TRBD2 for D (7 bases). The CDR3 totals 15 residues. CDR1 is SGDLS and CDR2 is YYNGEE in the germline V gene. Trimming took 4 bases from V and 3 from J, leaving 13 bases between them. The CDR3 loop reads CASSKGGEYTGELFF. Here the CDR3 DNA reads TGTGCCAGCAGCAAAGGGGGGGAATACACCGGGGAGCTGTTTTTT.

The gene calls are TRBV4-3 and TRBJ2-4; no clear D gene. V lost 1 base to trimming and J lost 6 bases, with 10 bases between them. Germline loops: CDR1 LGHNA, CDR2 YSLEER. The length of the CDR3 is 14 residues. CDR3 amino acids: CASSQVSGRNIQYF. The DNA for the CDR3 is TGCGCCAGCAGCCAAGTCTCGGGTCGAAACATTCAGTACTTC.

The count of this clone is one. The chain couples TRBV7-2 to TRBJ2-7; TRBD1 is a possible D gene (6 bases). The CDR3 is made up of 14 amino acids. Trimming shortened V by 5 bases and J by 0 bases, and 11 bases separated the two germline ends. Germline loops: CDR1 SGHTA, CDR2 FQGNSA. DNA for the CDR3: TGTGCCAGCAGCCCACCGACAGGCTCCTACGAGCAGTACTTC. Translated: CASSPPTGSYEQYF.